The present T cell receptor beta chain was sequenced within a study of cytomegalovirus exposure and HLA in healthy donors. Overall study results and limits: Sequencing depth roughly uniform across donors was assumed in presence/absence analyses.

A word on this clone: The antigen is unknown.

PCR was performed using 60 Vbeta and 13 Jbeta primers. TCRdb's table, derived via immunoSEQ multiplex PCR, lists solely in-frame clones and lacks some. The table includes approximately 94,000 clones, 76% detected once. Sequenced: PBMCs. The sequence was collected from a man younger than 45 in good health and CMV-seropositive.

The CDR3 region has the DNA TGCAGCGTTCAAGGGGCTGGAGGTAATTCACCCCTCCACTTT. Translation gives CSVQGAGGNSPLHF. The chain recombines TRBV29-1 with TRBJ1-6; TRBD1 might be the D (5 bases). This CDR3 contains 14 residues. Germline CDR1 and CDR2: SQVTM and ANQGSEA. V lost 5 bases and J 6 bases, leaving 14 bases between the germline ends.